The clone carrying this T cell receptor (beta chain) was counted once. This entry comes from a study of blood T cell repertoires in COVID-19. Measured with immunoSEQ multiplex PCR; TCRdb has only the in-frame clones, and not every one. Found here are about 350,000 clones, around nine tenths of them singletons; the top ten hold approximately 1%. J gave up 0 bases and V 3 bases, and 11 bases lay outside the gene matches. Germline V gene data show CDR1 as SGHDT and CDR2 as YYEEEE. This CDR3 has 17 amino acids. The source material was PBMCs or T cells enriched from blood (not recorded which). J is TRBJ1-2 and V is TRBV5-6; 7 nucleotides match TRBD1. This TCR was recovered from a woman younger than 45 who had been exposed to COVID-19. CDR3 in DNA: TGTGCCAGCAGCTCTATTGGGAAAGGGACAGCTAACTATGGCTACACCTTC. As protein: CASSSIGKGTANYGYTF.